This TCR beta chain is from a study of OX40 agonist ivuxolimab in advanced cancers. The protocol was immunoSEQ multiplex PCR, while the TCRdb copy is restricted to in-frame clones and leaves out a portion. The table has fewer than 100,000 clones, approximately 86% seen once. V gave up 0 bases and J gave up 2 bases, with 15 bases separating them. CDR3 size: 17 residues. The chain combines TRBV23-1 with TRBJ2-3; possibly TRBD1 for D (6 bases). TRBV23-1 is sorted into the ORF group, with uncertain function. This TCR came from an adult with an advanced solid tumor such as melanoma, head and neck, liver or kidney cancer. This sample comprised CD4+ or CD8+ T cells sorted from blood, obtained in a trial of the OX40 agonist ivuxolimab. CDR3 region: CASSQSTGQILTDTQYF. CDR3 sequence (DNA): TGCGCCAGCAGTCAATCAACGGGACAAATTCTCACAGATACGCAGTATTTT.